The 6 T cell receptor beta chains below all came from one sample that was sequenced in a study of CD8 T cells in Susac syndrome. An input of about 0.45 to 1 ug of RNA was subjected to reverse transcription using random hexamers. One entry per CDR3 protein results from TCRdb running MiXCR on the immunoSEQ multiplex PCR reads. The sample records roughly 200,000 distinct CDR3 sequences, over 75% being singletons. The sample consisted of CD4+ T cells from PBMCs. The receptors were sampled from a human donor with Susac syndrome.

The chain employs TRBV7-9 and TRBJ2-1; D possibly corresponds to TRBD1 (5 bases). Germline lookup yields CDR1 SEHNR and CDR2 FQNEAQ (reference sequence). This CDR3 is built from 16 residues. V gave up 1 base and J gave up 0 bases, with 10 bases separating them. CDR3 DNA sequence: TGTGCCAGCAGCTTAGGACAGACGAGCTCCTACAATGAGCAGTTCTTC. Its protein product is CASSLGQTSSYNEQFF. Using reference TRBV7-9 and TRBJ2-1 for the parts outside the CDR3, the full variable domain is DTGVSQNPRHKITKRGQNVTFRCDPISEHNRLYWYRQTLGQGPEFLTYFQNEAQLEKSRLLSDRFSAERPKGSFSTLEIQRTEQGDSAMYLCASSLGQTSSYNEQFFGPGTRLTVL.

The chain recombines TRBV9 with TRBJ1-1, with D tentatively TRBD1 (5 bases). V gave up 1 base and J gave up 6 bases, with 10 bases separating them. Germline CDR1 is SGDLS and CDR2 is YYNGEE. This CDR3 has 13 residues. CDR3 in DNA: TGTGCCAGCAGCGTATCAAGGGACGCTGAAGCTTTCTTT. Residues: CASSVSRDAEAFF.

This sequence joins TRBV19 and TRBJ2-6; 9 positions match TRBD1. V trimming: 7 bases; J trimming: 1 base; junction bases outside the gene matches: 5. The CDR3 consists of 16 residues. Germline-derived CDR1 and CDR2 are LNHDA and SQIVND (reference sequence). CDR3 sequence: CASNRGLESGANVLTF. CDR3 bases: TGTGCCAGTAACAGGGGGCTTGAATCTGGGGCCAACGTCCTGACTTTC.

The chain uses TRBV15 and TRBJ2-4; D gene unclear. CDR1 and CDR2 from the germline V gene are LNHNV and YYDKDF (reference sequence). CDR3 length equals 15 residues. The germline V and J ends were trimmed by 0 bases and 6 bases, with 12 bases remaining between them. DNA of the CDR3: TGTGCCACCAGCAGAGATCAAGGGTTCGGAAACATTCAGTACTTC. Its protein product is CATSRDQGFGNIQYF.

This sequence joins TRBV9 and TRBJ2-2; D tentatively reads TRBD1 or TRBD2 (5 bases each). V lost 1 base and J lost 3, with 10 bases in between. The germline V gene encodes CDR1 SGDLS and CDR2 YYNGEE. The CDR3 is made up of 15 amino acids. The CDR3 bases are TGTGCCAGCAGCGTACGGGGCAGGGACACCGGGGAGCTGTTTTTT. Protein sequence: CASSVRGRDTGELFF.

The gene calls are TRBV10-3 and TRBJ1-2; no clear D gene. The CDR3 spans 15 residues. V was trimmed by 2 bases and J by 7 bases, leaving 17 bases between them. Germline assignment: CDR1 ENHRY and CDR2 SYGVKD. The CDR3 protein is CAISEGKAALGGYTF. The DNA for the CDR3 is TGTGCCATCAGTGAGGGAAAGGCCGCTCTCGGTGGCTACACCTTC.